These T cell receptor beta chains were read from a single sample in a study of response to subunit inactivated influenza vaccine. Using its own MiXCR run on the RT-PCR reads, TCRdb lists one record per CDR3 protein. The table shows about 530,000 distinct CDR3 sequences, with about an eighth occurring only once. Sequenced material: PBMCs from blood, taken on the day of vaccination. These receptors all come from a man aged 45 to 65 who received an inactivated influenza vaccine. The CDR3 runs from the conserved cysteine through the conserved F or W. Each record gives: clone size, V gene, D gene, J gene, CDR3 protein, CDR3 DNA. A D gene is named only where the DNA matches it firmly. The size entry is marked missing in some rows and otherwise reads once, few, many or a size class.

>many|TRBV12-3/TRBV12-4|TRBD2|TRBJ2-1
CASSLGSGRGGEQFF
TGTGCCAGCAGTTTGGGTAGCGGGAGAGGGGGTGAGCAGTTCTTC
>NA|TRBV7-2|NA|TRBJ1-6
CASSGRLDSPLHF
TGTGCCAGCAGTGGCAGGCTAGATTCACCCCTCCACTTT
>NA|TRBV2|NA|TRBJ1-5
CASSEQGSSNQPQHF
TGTGCCAGCAGTGAACAGGGTAGCAGCAATCAGCCCCAGCATTTT
>few|TRBV4-2|TRBD2|TRBJ2-1
CASSQSGGPSYNEQFF
TGTGCCAGCAGCCAGAGCGGGGGCCCCTCCTACAATGAGCAGTTCTTC
>few|TRBV12-3/TRBV12-4|TRBD1|TRBJ1-2
CASSIGQGVTGYTF
TGTGCCAGCAGTATAGGACAGGGTGTAACGGGCTACACCTTC
>NA|TRBV10-3|TRBD1|TRBJ2-1
CATGTGSGVGAEQFF
TGTGCCACCGGGACAGGGTCGGGTGTGGGGGCTGAGCAGTTCTTC
>few|TRBV7-8|NA|TRBJ2-3
CASSPRERSAQYF
TGTGCCAGCAGCCCACGGGAGAGGTCTGCGCAGTATTTT
>many|TRBV5-1|NA|TRBJ2-3
CASSLGAFAVGTSTDTQYF
TGCGCCAGCAGCTTGGGGGCGTTTGCGGTGGGAACTAGCACAGATACGCAGTATTTT
>many|TRBV7-2|TRBD2|TRBJ2-3
CASGLAGGSTDTQYF
TGTGCCAGCGGTCTAGCGGGGGGGAGCACAGATACGCAGTATTTT
>many|TRBV29-1|NA|TRBJ2-3
CSVGVSSTDTQYF
TGCAGCGTTGGGGTCAGCAGCACAGATACGCAGTATTTT
>NA|TRBV24-1|NA|TRBJ2-5
CATSDRYPGGLETQYF
TGTGCCACCAGTGACCGGTACCCGGGGGGCCTCGAGACCCAGTACTTC
>NA|TRBV30|NA|TRBJ2-7
CAWSFDHEQYF
TGTGCCTGGAGTTTCGACCACGAGCAGTACTTC
>few|TRBV5-6|NA|TRBJ2-5
CASSTNGGAYQETQYF
TGTGCCAGCAGCACCAACGGAGGGGCGTACCAAGAGACCCAGTACTTC
>NA|TRBV18|TRBD1|TRBJ1-2
CASSPTSTGGRIGRDGYTF
TGTGCCAGCTCACCTACCTCAACAGGGGGAAGGATCGGGCGTGATGGCTACACCTTC
>NA|TRBV7-9|NA|TRBJ1-2
CASSLGGESYGYTF
TGTGCCAGCAGCTTAGGAGGCGAATCCTATGGCTACACCTTC
>few|TRBV4-3|TRBD1|TRBJ2-4
CASSQDRRGLAKNIQYF
TGCGCCAGCAGCCAAGATCGAAGGGGGCTAGCCAAAAACATTCAGTACTTC
>many|TRBV7-8|NA|TRBJ1-5
CASSLGSPGQPQHF
TGTGCCAGCAGCTTAGGTTCGCCCGGTCAGCCCCAGCATTTT
>NA|TRBV7-2|TRBD2|TRBJ2-1
CASSLALTSGLGNEQFF
TGTGCCAGCAGCTTAGCCCTGACTAGCGGGCTGGGGAATGAGCAGTTCTTC
>NA|TRBV5-1|NA|TRBJ2-1
CASSLAHYNEQFF
TGCGCCAGCAGCTTGGCCCATTACAATGAGCAGTTCTTC
>many|TRBV29-1|NA|TRBJ1-2
CSVEDFGVYGYTF
TGCAGCGTTGAAGATTTCGGGGTCTATGGCTACACCTTC
>few|TRBV5-1|TRBD1|TRBJ2-7
CARRTGGNEQYF
TGCGCCAGAAGGACAGGGGGAAACGAGCAGTACTTC
>few|TRBV28|TRBD2|TRBJ2-5
CASSSLKLAGIQETQYF
TGTGCCAGCAGTTCCTTAAAACTAGCGGGGATCCAAGAGACCCAGTACTTC
>many|TRBV20-1|NA|TRBJ2-7
CSARQYTGYEQYF
TGCAGTGCTAGACAGTACACAGGATACGAGCAGTACTTC
>few|TRBV9|TRBD1|TRBJ1-2
CASSVAPMDGDRSGTYGYTF
TGTGCCAGCAGCGTAGCTCCGATGGATGGGGACAGATCGGGCACCTATGGCTACACCTTC
>NA|TRBV15|TRBD2|TRBJ2-6
CATRGGPPFSGANVLTF
TGTGCCACCCGCGGGGGACCGCCATTCTCTGGGGCCAACGTCCTGACTTTC
>NA|TRBV4-3|NA|TRBJ2-1
CASSQRRGHNEQFF
TGCGCCAGCAGCCAGAGAAGGGGACACAATGAGCAGTTCTTC
>NA|TRBV7-9|NA|TRBJ2-5
CASSRRDSSQETQYF
TGTGCCAGCAGCAGGCGGGACAGCTCACAAGAGACCCAGTACTTC
>NA|TRBV5-4|TRBD2|TRBJ2-5
CASSPRIRLAGGETQYF
TGTGCCAGCAGCCCCCGAATCAGACTAGCGGGGGGAGAGACCCAGTACTTC
>NA|TRBV20-1|NA|TRBJ2-2
CSARIGANTGELFF
TGCAGTGCTAGAATAGGGGCGAACACCGGGGAGCTGTTTTTT
>few|TRBV4-3|TRBD1|TRBJ2-2
CASSQATQGVTGELFF
TGCGCCAGCAGCCAGGCAACCCAGGGGGTCACCGGGGAGCTGTTTTTT
>NA|TRBV6-6|NA|TRBJ2-7
CASSSAGEQYF
TGTGCCAGCAGTAGCGCCGGCGAGCAGTACTTC
>NA|TRBV18|TRBD1|TRBJ1-2
CASSPRDRAYGYTF
TGTGCCAGCTCACCTCGGGACAGGGCCTATGGCTACACCTTC
>few|TRBV28|NA|TRBJ2-3
CASSFYARVSTDTQYF
TGTGCCAGCAGTTTTTATGCTAGGGTTAGCACAGATACGCAGTATTTT
>NA|TRBV12-3/TRBV12-4|TRBD1|TRBJ2-2
CASSLRFRDRGPGELFF
TGTGCCAGCAGTTTAAGGTTCCGGGACAGGGGTCCCGGGGAGCTGTTTTTT
>NA|TRBV2|NA|TRBJ1-3
CASSEQGTNTIYF
TGTGCCAGCAGTGAGCAGGGGACAAACACCATATATTTT
>NA|TRBV5-1|TRBD1|TRBJ2-1
CASAYRGLYNEQFF
TGCGCCAGCGCCTACAGGGGGCTCTACAATGAGCAGTTCTTC
>NA|TRBV7-9|TRBD2|TRBJ2-1
CASSSLGAGGYNEQFF
TGTGCCAGCAGCTCCCTGGGGGCGGGAGGGTACAATGAGCAGTTCTTC
>few|TRBV24-1|NA|TRBJ2-1
CATSESEIPNEQFF
TGTGCCACCAGTGAATCGGAAATCCCCAATGAGCAGTTCTTC
>NA|TRBV5-1|NA|TRBJ1-5
CASSLEAVEGNQPQHF
TGCGCCAGCAGCTTGGAGGCAGTCGAAGGCAATCAGCCCCAGCATTTT
>NA|TRBV6-8|NA|TRBJ2-1
CASTNGQPISYNEQFF
TGTGCCAGCACCAACGGCCAACCCATCTCCTACAATGAGCAGTTCTTC
>few|TRBV7-8|NA|TRBJ1-2
CASSLQAGLKGYTF
TGTGCCAGCAGCTTACAAGCAGGATTAAAAGGCTACACCTTC
>NA|TRBV10-3|NA|TRBJ1-5
CAITGGSNQPQHF
TGTGCCATCACAGGAGGTAGCAATCAGCCCCAGCATTTT
>NA|TRBV4-3|NA|TRBJ2-7
CASSQTVGIYEQYF
TGCGCCAGCAGCCAAACTGTAGGAATCTACGAGCAGTACTTC
>NA|TRBV5-1|TRBD2|TRBJ2-1
CASSLDPGTSGNEQFF
TGCGCCAGCAGCTTGGACCCCGGGACTAGCGGGAATGAGCAGTTCTTC
>many|TRBV5-1|NA|TRBJ2-5
CASSLGTRTPQETQYF
TGCGCCAGCAGCTTGGGGACACGCACTCCCCAAGAGACCCAGTACTTC
>many|TRBV3-1|NA|TRBJ2-7
CASSPGGALSYEQYF
TGTGCCAGCAGCCCAGGGGGGGCTCTATCGTACGAGCAGTACTTC
>many|TRBV5-1|TRBD1|TRBJ2-2
CASSRTGGKLSGELFF
TGCGCCAGCAGCAGGACAGGGGGGAAGCTGTCGGGGGAGCTGTTTTTT
>few|TRBV7-2|TRBD2|TRBJ2-1
CASSGRGGGVQFF
TGTGCCAGCAGCGGGCGGGGGGGAGGAGTGCAGTTCTTC
>few|TRBV15|NA|TRBJ2-7
CATSGGGSSYEQYF
TGTGCCACCAGCGGAGGAGGGAGCTCCTACGAGCAGTACTTC
>many|TRBV18|NA|TRBJ2-1
CASSPTVTRDNEQFF
TGTGCCAGCTCACCGACGGTCACTAGGGATAATGAGCAGTTCTTC
>few|TRBV6-2/TRBV6-3|NA|TRBJ2-1
CASSYSKSIYRGEQFF
TGTGCCAGCAGTTACTCGAAGTCGATTTATAGGGGGGAGCAGTTCTTC
>many|TRBV20-1|NA|TRBJ2-5
CSARGAFGINQETQYF
TGCAGTGCTAGAGGGGCGTTTGGGATCAACCAAGAGACCCAGTACTTC